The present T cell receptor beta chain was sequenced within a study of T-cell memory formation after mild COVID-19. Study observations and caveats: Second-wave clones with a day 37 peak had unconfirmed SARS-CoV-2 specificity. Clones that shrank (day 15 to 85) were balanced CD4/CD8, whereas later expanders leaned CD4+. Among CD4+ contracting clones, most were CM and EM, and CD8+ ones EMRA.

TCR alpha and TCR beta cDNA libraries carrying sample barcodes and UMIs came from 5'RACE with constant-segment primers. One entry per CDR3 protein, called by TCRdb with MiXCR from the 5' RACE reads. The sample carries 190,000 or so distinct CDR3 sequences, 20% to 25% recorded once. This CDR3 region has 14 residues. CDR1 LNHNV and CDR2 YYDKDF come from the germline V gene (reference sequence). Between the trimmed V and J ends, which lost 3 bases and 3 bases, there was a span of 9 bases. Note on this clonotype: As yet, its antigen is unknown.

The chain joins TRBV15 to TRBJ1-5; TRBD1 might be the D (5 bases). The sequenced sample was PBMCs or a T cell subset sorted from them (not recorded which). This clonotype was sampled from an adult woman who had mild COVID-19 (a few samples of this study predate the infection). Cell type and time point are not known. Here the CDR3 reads CATSSRVLNQPQHF. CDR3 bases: TGTGCCACCAGCAGCAGGGTCCTCAATCAGCCCCAGCATTTT.